Each of the 9 T cell receptor beta chains below was sequenced from the same sample in a study of cytomegalovirus exposure and HLA in healthy donors (dated by TCRdb to between 2016 and 2019). Library preparation used the immunoSEQ multiplex PCR assay. For the multiplex PCR, a mixture combining 60 forward primers for TCR Vbeta segments and 13 reverse primers for TCR Jbeta segments was used. TCRdb limited this immuneACCESS table to in-frame rearrangements with V and J called. A share of clones is missing; checked studies link under half to unresolved V genes, and the rest is unexplained. The sample contains approximately 220,000 clones, roughly 80% of them found a single time. The ten largest clonotypes hold 15% to 18% of the sample. Sample: PBMCs. These TCRs come from a man in his forties in good health and CMV-seronegative.

To note about this clone: A read error may account for a junction end that differs from germline. The chain is built from TRBV6-1 and TRBJ1-2; no clear D gene. The CDR3 has 12 residues. Germline V gene data show CDR1 as MNHNS and CDR2 as SASEGT. CDR3 DNA sequence: TGTGCCAGCAGTGAAGCAGGGAGAGGCCCTTCCTTC. This codes for CASSEAGRGPSF.

This sequence joins TRBV7-9 and TRBJ2-1; D is possibly TRBD2 (7 bases). Germline CDR1 and CDR2: SEHNR and FQNEAQ (reference sequence). Trimming removed 5 bases from V and 2 bases from J, with 16 bases in between. The CDR3 covers 16 residues. The CDR3 region is CASSPSGGWTYNEQFF. The CDR3 DNA reads as TGTGCCAGCAGCCCCTCGGGGGGCTGGACCTACAATGAGCAGTTCTTC.

V is TRBV28 and J is TRBJ2-7; 9 bases map to TRBD1. Germline loops: CDR1 MDHEN, CDR2 SYDVKM. The CDR3 covers 15 residues. The trim removed 6 bases at V and 2 bases at J, leaving 8 bases unmatched. This CDR3 reads CASSPRGTGPYEQYF. Written as DNA, the CDR3 is TGTGCCAGCAGCCCCAGGGGGACAGGGCCCTACGAGCAGTACTTC.

The chain joins TRBV13 to TRBJ2-7; D not resolved. CDR3 length: 14 amino acids. Trimming cost V 1 base and J 3 bases, with 10 bases left between them. Germline V gene lookup returns CDR1 PRHDT and CDR2 FYEKMQ (reference sequence). Written as DNA, the CDR3 is TGTGCCAGCAGCTTAGCAGGCAAAAGCTACGAGCAGTACTTC. Translated: CASSLAGKSYEQYF. Complete variable domain (other parts from reference TRBV13 and TRBJ2-7): AAGVIQSPRHLIKEKRETATLKCYPIPRHDTVYWYQQGPGQDPQFLISFYEKMQSDKGSIPDRFSAQQFSDYHSELNMSSLELGDSALYFCASSLAGKSYEQYFGPGTRLTVT.

The rearrangement links TRBV5-1 to TRBJ2-1; 9 nucleotides align to TRBD2. The junction had 5 bases not matched to a gene; V was cut back by 3 bases and J by 1 base. Per the germline V gene, CDR1 is SGHRS and CDR2 is YFSETQ. This CDR3 is 16 amino acids long. This chain's CDR3 is CASSSVAGASYNEQFF. CDR3 bases: TGCGCCAGCAGCTCGGTAGCGGGGGCATCCTACAATGAGCAGTTCTTC.

This chain connects TRBV2 to TRBJ1-1; D is unresolved. CDR1 and CDR2 (germline): SNHLY, FYNNEI. V lost 4 bases and J lost 0, with 6 bases in between. The CDR3 sequence is 13 residues long. The CDR3 is CASSVPVNTEAFF. CDR3 bases: TGTGCCAGCAGTGTCCCTGTGAACACTGAAGCTTTCTTT.

The V call is TRBV14, the J call TRBJ2-3; the D gene is possibly TRBD1 (6 bases). V lost 0 bases and J 2 bases, leaving 12 bases between the germline ends. The CDR3 covers 16 residues. The germline CDR1 and CDR2 sequences are SGHDN and FVKESK. CDR3 amino acids: CASSQEDGQFTDTQYF. The CDR3 DNA sequence: TGTGCCAGCAGCCAAGAAGATGGACAGTTCACAGATACGCAGTATTTT. Complete variable domain (other parts from reference TRBV14 and TRBJ2-3): EAGVTQFPSHSVIEKGQTVTLRCDPISGHDNLYWYRRVMGKEIKFLLHFVKESKQDESGMPNNRFLAERTGGTYSTLKVQPAELEDSGVYFCASSQEDGQFTDTQYFGPGTRLTVL.

This sequence joins TRBV4-2 and TRBJ1-2; D perhaps matches TRBD1 (5 bases). V was shortened by 0 bases and J by 2 bases, with 13 bases between the two germline ends. The CDR3 is 16 amino acids. Germline V gene sequence: CDR1 LGHNA, CDR2 YNFKEQ. The CDR3 sequence is CASSQDWGRQNYGYTF. In nucleotides, the CDR3 is TGTGCCAGCAGCCAAGATTGGGGAAGACAGAACTATGGCTACACCTTC.

This clone was counted a few times. This chain uses TRBV2 with TRBJ2-3; 7 bases are a match to TRBD1. The CDR3 is 16 amino acids. Germline V gene sequence: CDR1 SNHLY, CDR2 FYNNEI. The V segment lost 4 bases and the J segment 3 bases; nucleotides outside the gene matches: 10. This CDR3 is CASSGTGTALTDTQYF. The CDR3, as DNA: TGTGCCAGCAGTGGTACAGGGACAGCTTTAACAGATACGCAGTATTTT. The full variable domain, its missing parts supplied by reference TRBV2 and TRBJ2-3, is EPEVTQTPSHQVTQMGQEVILRCVPISNHLYFYWYRQILGQKVEFLVSFYNNEISEKSEIFDDQFSVERPDGSNFTLKIRSTKLEDSAMYFCASSGTGTALTDTQYFGPGTRLTVL.